This T cell receptor (beta chain) comes out of a study of T cells in Graves' hyperthyroidism and ophthalmopathy. Whole-study findings and limits: The model made its ophthalmopathy prediction, and onset followed a median approximately 7 months later.

This clonotype was counted between two and nine times. The target antigen is unknown. TCR beta CDR3 region amplification was performed from RNA transcripts. The HTBI set primed first-round TCR CDR3 RT-PCR. TCRdb re-analysed the multiplex PCR reads in MiXCR, keeping a single row per CDR3 protein. The sample contains about 840,000 distinct CDR3 sequences, more than 30% of which appear only once. Trimming cost V 0 bases and J 7 bases, with 0 bases left between them. CDR1 LGHNA and CDR2 YNFKEQ come from the germline V gene. This CDR3 region has 11 residues. This chain links TRBV4-2 with TRBJ2-2; D is uncertain. The sequence was obtained from a young man with Graves' hyperthyroidism. Sequencing was done on a sample of blood. The CDR3 is CASSQDGELFF. CDR3 coding DNA: TGTGCCAGCAGCCAAGACGGGGAGCTGTTTTTT.